Each of the 17 T cell receptor beta chains below was sequenced from the same sample in a study of technical replicates of blood from a handful of donors. Profiled with immunoSEQ multiplex PCR; TCRdb holds only in-frame clones, not every one. The sample lists around 85,000 clones, roughly 94% seen once, with approximately 0.25% in the top ten. Sequencing used T cells isolated from PBMCs. These receptor sequences come from a human donor in good health.

The rearrangement uses TRBV27 and TRBJ2-1, with 8 bases matching TRBD1. This CDR3 contains 20 residues. The V gene end was trimmed by 4 bases and the J gene end by 0 bases; junction bases not matched to a gene: 17. Germline CDR1 reads MNHEY; CDR2 reads SMNVEV (reference sequence). In DNA form, the CDR3 reads TGTGCCAGCAGTTCTCCGGGACAGGTCGGGTGGGACCCCTCCTACAATGAGCAGTTCTTC. Translated, it gives CASSSPGQVGWDPSYNEQFF.

This CDR3 is CASSFNGLNQGRGAGEQYF. In DNA, the CDR3 is TGTGCCAGCAGCTTTAACGGTTTGAATCAGGGCCGCGGGGCAGGGGAGCAGTACTTC. This chain links TRBV11-2 with TRBJ2-7; possible D gene TRBD2, 6 bases. This CDR3 spans 19 amino acids. The V and J ends lost 3 bases and 7 bases respectively, with 31 bases between them. Germline V gene lookup returns CDR1 SGHAT and CDR2 FQNNGV.

The chain is built from TRBV6-6 and TRBJ1-1; possibly TRBD1 for D (6 bases). There are 14 residues in the CDR3. The germline gives CDR1 MNHNY, CDR2 SVGAGI (reference sequence). V was cut by 2 bases and J by 7 bases, with 14 bases left in between. The CDR3 spells CASSYIRGISEAFF. DNA for the CDR3: TGTGCCAGCAGTTACATCAGGGGCATCAGTGAAGCTTTCTTT.

This clone has just a few counts. The rearrangement links TRBV4-1 to TRBJ2-1; TRBD1 matches at 7 bases. The CDR3 spans 15 residues. Germline CDR1 reads MGHRA; CDR2 reads YSYEKL. J was trimmed by 5 bases and V by 1 base; bases with no gene match: 5. The chain's CDR3 is CASSQVTGVHNEQFF. CDR3 nucleotides: TGCGCCAGCAGCCAAGTTACAGGGGTGCACAATGAGCAGTTCTTC.

The chain carries TRBV28 and TRBJ2-7, with D maybe TRBD2 (6 bases). CDR3 length: 15 amino acids. Germline values: CDR1 MDHEN, CDR2 SYDVKM. V was pared by 5 bases and J by 3 bases, with 17 bases between. For the CDR3, the DNA is TGTGCCAGCAGTATCGGGGGTGGGCCATACTACGAGCAGTACTTC. This gives the protein CASSIGGGPYYEQYF.

This rearrangement joins TRBV19 to TRBJ1-5; 11 bases agree with TRBD1. This CDR3 spans 17 amino acids. Trimming took 4 bases from V and 6 from J; bases not matched to a gene: 11. CDR1 is LNHDA and CDR2 is SQIVND in the germline V gene (reference sequence). CDR3 region: CASSNWGQGVLGQPQHF. CDR3 in DNA: TGTGCCAGTAGTAATTGGGGACAGGGGGTTCTAGGTCAGCCCCAGCATTTT.

The gene calls are TRBV10-3 and TRBJ2-2; 8 bases are shared with TRBD1. This CDR3 contains 14 residues. V shed 10 bases, J shed 3 bases, and the junction held 7 bases outside the gene matches. The germline CDR1 and CDR2 sequences are ENHRY and SYGVKD. Here the CDR3 DNA reads TGTGCCACACTTCAGGGGGCCTACACCGGGGAGCTGTTTTTT. This codes for CATLQGAYTGELFF.

The chain is built from TRBV28 and TRBJ2-7, with TRBD1 matching 10 bases. This CDR3 spans 18 amino acids. V shed 3 bases and J 1 base; nucleotides not matched to a gene: 12. CDR1 MDHEN and CDR2 SYDVKM come from the germline V gene. The CDR3 region is CASSFPRDRGESSYEQYF. CDR3 nucleotides: TGTGCCAGCAGTTTCCCCCGGGACAGGGGCGAGTCTTCCTACGAGCAGTACTTC.

The CDR3 coding sequence is TGTGCCAGCAACACAGGTTCCTACGAGCAGTACTTC. Translated: CASNTGSYEQYF. The rearrangement uses TRBV11-2 and TRBJ2-7; D is possibly TRBD1 (5 bases). In germline, CDR1 is SGHAT, CDR2 FQNNGV. This CDR3 has 12 residues. The germline V and J ends were trimmed by 7 bases and 1 base, with 8 bases remaining between them.

The chain couples TRBV11-2 to TRBJ2-5; possibly TRBD2 for D (6 bases). The CDR3 is 16 residues long. Looked up from germline, CDR1 is SGHAT and CDR2 is FQNNGV. V was trimmed by 1 base and J by 7 bases, leaving 19 bases between them. This CDR3 reads CASSLGWGELRGTQYF. CDR3 coding DNA: TGTGCCAGCAGCTTAGGTTGGGGGGAGCTTCGGGGGACCCAGTACTTC.

The chain carries TRBV27 and TRBJ2-7; D is possibly TRBD2 (5 bases). Germline V gene sequence: CDR1 MNHEY, CDR2 SMNVEV (reference sequence). V was cut by 5 bases and J by 3 bases, with 14 bases left in between. The CDR3 has 14 amino acids. The CDR3 loop reads CASSQGRVLYEQYF. DNA for the CDR3: TGTGCCAGCAGTCAAGGGCGGGTTCTCTACGAGCAGTACTTC.

This chain connects TRBV7-9 to TRBJ2-1; D is unclear. Germline-derived CDR1 and CDR2 are SEHNR and FQNEAQ (reference sequence). The V gene lost 7 bases and the J gene lost 4 bases, with 11 bases spanning the gap. The CDR3 extends over 13 amino acids. The CDR3 loop is CASTPRLYNEQFF. DNA for the CDR3: TGTGCCAGCACCCCCAGACTTTACAATGAGCAGTTCTTC.

The chain employs TRBV7-9 and TRBJ1-1; TRBD1 matches at 9 bases. Germline loops: CDR1 SEHNR, CDR2 FQNEAQ (reference sequence). V shed 4 bases, J shed 3 bases, and the junction held 9 bases outside the gene matches. The CDR3 covers 16 residues. CDR3 in amino acids: CASSSTGGDRDTEAFF. The CDR3 DNA is TGTGCCAGCAGCTCTACCGGAGGGGACAGGGACACTGAAGCTTTCTTT.

The V and J genes are TRBV6-6 and TRBJ2-7; 9 positions match TRBD2. The CDR3 runs to 15 residues. CDR1 and CDR2 from the germline V gene are MNHNY and SVGAGI (reference sequence). J lost 3 bases, V lost 6 bases, and 9 bases had no gene match. The CDR3 protein is CASSIVAGAYYEQYF. The CDR3 nucleotides are TGTGCCAGCAGCATTGTAGCGGGGGCTTACTACGAGCAGTACTTC.

This chain links TRBV4-1 with TRBJ1-5; D unresolved. This CDR3 is 16 amino acids long. Germline-derived CDR1 and CDR2 are MGHRA and YSYEKL. V was pared by 0 bases and J by 3 bases, with 12 bases between. The CDR3 sequence: CASSQDSGSPNQPQHF. The CDR3 nucleotides read TGCGCCAGCAGCCAAGATAGCGGCAGCCCCAATCAGCCCCAGCATTTT.

This chain links TRBV2 with TRBJ2-2; the match to TRBD1 covers 9 bases. The germline gives CDR1 SNHLY, CDR2 FYNNEI. V shed 8 bases, J shed 1 base, and the junction held 5 bases outside the gene matches. The CDR3 consists of 15 residues. CDR3 loop: CASGKDRGNTGELFF. CDR3 nucleotide sequence: TGTGCCAGCGGCAAGGACAGGGGGAACACCGGGGAGCTGTTTTTT.

J is TRBJ2-3 and V is TRBV10-3, with TRBD2 matching over 12 bases. The germline CDR1 and CDR2 sequences are ENHRY and SYGVKD. The junction had 15 bases not matched to a gene; V was cut back by 4 bases and J by 1 base. CDR3 length: 20 residues. CDR3 in DNA: TGTGCCATCAGTGGGCATCAGATAGTCCTAGCGGGAGGGCGCACAGATACGCAGTATTTT. This codes for CAISGHQIVLAGGRTDTQYF.